Included here is one TCR beta chain sequence, with context. This specimen comes from a study of blood T cell repertoires in COVID-19. Study as a whole: The United States, Italy and Spain provided the acute and convalescent COVID-19 samples. PBMCs, B-cell-depleted T cells, or T cells were the source of the cDNA or gDNA that made up the material.

V was trimmed by 6 bases and J by 13 bases, leaving 13 bases between them. The CDR3 loop spans 11 amino acids. In the original analysis: For nucleated cells, counts were estimated from reference gene primer amplification. The protocol was immunoSEQ multiplex PCR, while the TCRdb copy is restricted to in-frame clones and leaves out a portion. V and J calls and clone size are as listed in that table; D and trimming were resolved from the DNA. The sample includes around 130,000 clones, almost 85% seen only once; the top ten take less than 3%. The sequence was obtained from a man in his fifties or sixties with acute or convalescent COVID-19. V gene TRBV12-3 or TRBV12-4 combines with J gene TRBJ2-1; no reliable D call. The sequencing sample was made of peripheral blood. The DNA of the CDR3 is TGTGCCAGCAGCCTCGGGTCCCGCCAGTTCTTC. It encodes CASSLGSRQFF.